This T cell receptor (beta chain) appears in the sequencing data of a study of cytomegalovirus exposure and HLA in healthy donors (dated by TCRdb to about 2017). For the wider study: An earlier analysis of some 550 of the donors reported 276 Gb of sequence data and 117 million unique TCR beta sequences from about 179 million T cells. Because of strong linkage in the cohort, roughly five DR-DQ haplotypes were treated as single units for association and clustering. Among about 410 genotyped donors of the cohort, an average of approximately 220,000 unique TCR beta nucleotide sequences was sequenced per donor, of which about 19% were non-productive. An early release that covered about 600 HLA-typed donors contained approximately 320 gigabases of sequencing data and approximately 85 million unique TCR sequences. In a later genetic analysis, genome-wide SNP genotypes for about three fifths of the roughly 670 donors were used, and that subset was treated as a discovery cohort. In the later analysis, no new phenotypic data were used to find candidate immune exposures; instead, reliance was placed on TCR beta sequences and their occurrence across donors. High-throughput TCR immunosequencing, statistical association of individual TCRs with disease status, and machine learning were combined to predict cytomegalovirus infection status. HLA typing included class I and class II loci at four-digit resolution. Among the roughly 400 genotyped donors, under 90% belonged to the genetic ancestry cluster associated with self-reported Caucasian donors. A later analysis re-examined previously published TCR beta repertoires from about 670 donors and added high-resolution HLA genotyping to investigate patterns of TCR occurrence. The T cell repertoires of 666 subjects were profiled by immunosequencing and related to cytomegalovirus serostatus. The number of donors typed differed by locus, with roughly 620-630 for A, B, C, DRB1 and DQB1, 522 for DQA1, some 570 for DPA1, and 400 to 490 for DPB1. A separate validation cohort of roughly 130 different subjects was used in addition to the approximately 700-subject first cohort. To decide whether each TCR beta V gene segment behaved as functional or pseudogenic, an earlier analysis of over 500 of the donors relied on high-throughput TCR beta sequencing. The study aimed to test whether cataloging public T cell receptors could reveal signatures of past pathogen exposure. Every discovery cohort repertoire had been produced on one sequencing platform. Donor age, sex, ethnicity and CMV serostatus were collected together with the repertoire data.

Paper-wide results and their limitations: Cytomegalovirus status was reported to be diagnosed by the classifier with high specificity and sensitivity in both the original and validation cohorts. A group of highly shared sequence variants was considered likely to be a technical artifact of the sequencing pipeline. Three of the identified cytomegalovirus-associated TCR beta chains were confirmed in vitro to be specific for cytomegalovirus antigens. Because HLA typing was missing for some donors at each locus, association tests included only the typed subset. A total of fewer than 200 TCR beta chains were listed by the study as associated with cytomegalovirus. In a later analysis, several top co-occurrence clusters were reported to appear linked to parvovirus B19, influenza, CMV and Epstein-Barr virus. Compared with equally common non-associated chains, HLA-associated TCR beta chains in a later analysis were more clonally expanded and had lower generation probabilities. Because the 87-base-pair reads could not distinguish some IMGT-functional V segments, including TRBV6-2 and TRBV6-3, those segments were excluded. Because counts were too low, some 16 rarely observed V segments, including chromosome 9 orphons, were excluded from the earlier analysis of fewer than 650 of the donors. In a later genetic analysis, fewer N-insertions in productive TCRs were reported among donors in an Asian-associated ancestry cluster than the roughly 700-donor mean. In a later analysis, most CMV-associated TCR beta chains were found to appear HLA-restricted, with HLA associations seemingly driven largely by CMV exposure. A further reported finding was that TCR beta sequences accurately predicted the HLA-A and HLA-B alleles for most subjects in the first cohort. A later analysis found that TCR association rates varied across HLA loci, with DRB1 alleles showing the most associated TCRs and HLA-C alleles the fewest. Across donors, most TCR sequences were observed very rarely, whereas some public TCRs were present in many individuals. Correlated functional status among segregating V segments might reflect linkage disequilibrium, but an unknown experimental factor could not be ruled out. The only immune exposure information available for the cohort was CMV serostatus. According to the authors, the approach could potentially be generalized to other disease states and immunological phenotypes. Broadly in line with IMGT annotations, most TCR beta V segments showed up in productive rearrangements about 87% or about 30% of the time in an earlier analysis of some 590 of the donors. This cohort had only TCR beta chains sequenced, and the lack of alpha or paired-chain data limited which features could be detected. Presence/absence analyses assumed roughly uniform sequencing depth across donors, an assumption that may not hold. Assigning TCR associations to individual alleles was difficult when HLA alleles, especially DR and DQ, strongly co-occurred. In a later genetic analysis, a missense DCLRE1C variant was associated with V-gene and J-gene trimming of TCR beta chains, and the association was replicated in an independent cohort. In a later analysis, some 18,000 TCR beta sequences were associated with specific HLA alleles at a false discovery rate of 0.05.

With respect to this clone: The target of this receptor is not known. Base qualities are not provided; no much larger clone lies one nucleotide away.

The cohort consisted of 666 healthy bone marrow donors. At the time of sampling, every cohort member was nominally healthy, though immune exposures that went unrecorded were likely present. The donor tested CMV seronegative, placing the donor among the 350 to 400 seronegative members of the cohort. A peripheral blood sample was provided by each donor, and peripheral blood mononuclear cells were used for TCR beta sequencing. The Qiagen DNeasy Blood Extraction Kit was used to extract genomic DNA from the blood cell samples. The method was the immunoSEQ multiplex PCR assay. The multiplex PCR relied on a mix of 60 forward primers for TCR Vbeta segments and 13 reverse primers for TCR Jbeta segments. Amplification of the CDR3 region of rearranged TCR beta genes was performed with a multiplex PCR assay on genomic DNA. The amplified TCR beta libraries were sequenced on the Illumina HiSeq System as 87-base-pair reads. The study's processing was this. In a later analysis, 80 million or so unique TCR beta chains were counted across the 650 to 750 repertoires, and roughly 10 million of these chains were shared by at least two donors. To remove PCR and sequencing errors, raw reads were error-corrected and collapsed into unique sequences using a nearest-neighbor algorithm that merged closely related sequences. To assign V, D and J gene segments, CDR3 sequences were aligned to IMGT reference sequences. For a sequence to be retained, a match of at least six nucleotides to both a V gene segment and a J gene segment was required. A rearrangement was called productive if the CDR3 had no stop codons and remained in frame with V and J, and every other rearrangement was called non-productive. Following IMGT convention, CDR3 was defined as the stretch from the second conserved V-encoded cysteine to the conserved J-encoded phenylalanine. In an earlier analysis of more than 550 of the donors, sequences lacking an unambiguous match to a single V gene segment were excluded. An earlier analysis of approximately 590 of the donors called V segments functional above 56.7% productive rearrangements and segregating when the between-donor standard deviation exceeded 5%. A statistical classification framework was built for diagnosing cytomegalovirus status from the catalog of TCR beta chain sequences. A later analysis assigned V and J genes by comparing TCR nucleotide sequences with IMGT/GENE-DB human TR gene sequences. The TCRdist pipeline was used in a later analysis to assign CDR3 sequences and most-parsimonious VDJ recombination scenarios. In a later analysis, each TCR beta chain was defined by its CDR3 amino acid sequence together with its V-gene family, and reads without a unique V-gene family were excluded. A later analysis removed several hundred highly shared, low-generation-probability nucleotide sequences to deal with suspected cross-contamination and a sequencing artifact. In a later analysis, a clonal expansion index for each public chain was calculated from normalized within-repertoire ranks of inferred template counts. Generation probabilities in a later analysis came from a VDJ recombination model fitted to out-of-frame rearrangements, and those results were checked against IGoR. A later analysis scored TCR-TCR, TCR-HLA and TCR-CMV co-occurrence with hypergeometric tests, applying a repertoire-size bias correction to TCR pairs. In a later analysis, false discovery rates were estimated by permuting HLA or CMV assignments 20 times. In a later analysis, co-occurring TCRs were grouped using DBSCAN, with TCRdist sequence similarity added in when clustering inside HLA-allele-positive subsets. Repertoires with fewer than 30,000 or more than 120,000 public chains were left out of co-occurrence clustering, as were about 5 repertoires with anomalous nucleotide sharing. As stored in TCRdb, this immuneACCESS dataset retains in-frame rearrangements with V and J assigned. A fraction of the clones does not appear; measured against another copy, unresolved V genes explain less than half of the discrepancy, and the remainder lacks a known reason. The DNA was the basis for D and trimming; V, J and clone size are from that table. This sample comprises roughly 180,000 clones, 65% to 85% of them detected only once. The ten top clones hold approximately 2.9% of the sample.

Counted from cysteine to phenylalanine, this CDR3 has 14 amino acids. Only the CDR3 part of the read is kept: 42 bases, read in frame from the first base. The junction carries 14 bases between V and J, which are trimmed by 2 bases and 9 bases respectively. Via the germline V gene, CDR1 is LGHNT and CDR2 FRNRAP. The chain uses TRBV12-5 and TRBJ2-4; a tentative D match to TRBD1 spans 5 bases. The clonotype comes from a female donor in good health and CMV-seronegative. The sequenced material came from PBMCs. The DNA reads TGTGCTAGTGGTTTGTCGGGTCCCACAGGCATTCAGTACTTC. Its product reads: CASGLSGPTGIQYF.